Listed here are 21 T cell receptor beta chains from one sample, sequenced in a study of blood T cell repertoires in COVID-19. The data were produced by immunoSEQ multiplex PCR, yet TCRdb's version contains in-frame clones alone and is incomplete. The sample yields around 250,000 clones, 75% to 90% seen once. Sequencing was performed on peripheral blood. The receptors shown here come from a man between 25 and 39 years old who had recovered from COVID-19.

CDR3 DNA: TGTGCCAGCAGCACACAGACAGGGACCTACGAGCAGTACTTC. Its translation is CASSTQTGTYEQYF. This chain links TRBV9 with TRBJ2-7; 7 bases map to TRBD1. The V and J ends lost 4 bases and 2 bases, in that order; junction bases with no gene match: 6. Germline CDR1 is SGDLS and CDR2 is YYNGEE. The CDR3 is made up of 14 amino acids.

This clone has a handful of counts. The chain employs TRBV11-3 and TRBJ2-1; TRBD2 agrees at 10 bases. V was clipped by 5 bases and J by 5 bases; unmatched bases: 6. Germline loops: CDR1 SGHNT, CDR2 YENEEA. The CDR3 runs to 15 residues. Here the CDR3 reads CASSHPAGGDNEQFF. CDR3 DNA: TGTGCCAGCAGCCACCCAGCGGGGGGGGACAATGAGCAGTTCTTC.

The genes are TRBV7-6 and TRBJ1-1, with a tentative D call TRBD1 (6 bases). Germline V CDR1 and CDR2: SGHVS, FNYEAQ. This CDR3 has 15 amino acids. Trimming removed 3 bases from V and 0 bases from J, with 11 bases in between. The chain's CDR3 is CASSFGQYMNTEAFF. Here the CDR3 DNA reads TGTGCCAGCAGCTTTGGACAGTACATGAACACTGAAGCTTTCTTT.

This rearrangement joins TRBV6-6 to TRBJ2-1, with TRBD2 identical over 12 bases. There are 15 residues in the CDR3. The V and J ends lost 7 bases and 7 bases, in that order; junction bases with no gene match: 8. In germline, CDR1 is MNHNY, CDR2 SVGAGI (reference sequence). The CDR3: CASKLAGGQSNEQFF. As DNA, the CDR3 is TGTGCCAGCAAACTAGCGGGGGGCCAGTCAAATGAGCAGTTCTTC.

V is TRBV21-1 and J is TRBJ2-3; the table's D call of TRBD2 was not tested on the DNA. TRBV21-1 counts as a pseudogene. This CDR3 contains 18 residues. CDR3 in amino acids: CASSKTPSGDFRTDTQYF. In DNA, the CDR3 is TGTGCCAGCAGCAAAACCCCTAGCGGGGATTTTCGCACAGATACGCAGTATTTT.

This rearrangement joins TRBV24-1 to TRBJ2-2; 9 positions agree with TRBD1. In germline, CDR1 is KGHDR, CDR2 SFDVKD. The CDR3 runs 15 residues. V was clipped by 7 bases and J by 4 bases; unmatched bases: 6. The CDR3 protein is CATSWTGEGTGELFF. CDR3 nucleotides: TGTGCCACCAGCTGGACAGGGGAAGGCACCGGGGAGCTGTTTTTT.

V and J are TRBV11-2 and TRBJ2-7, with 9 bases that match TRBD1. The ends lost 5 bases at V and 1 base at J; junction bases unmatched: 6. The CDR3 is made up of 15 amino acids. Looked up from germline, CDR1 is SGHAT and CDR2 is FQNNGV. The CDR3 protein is CASSPTGTGSYEQYF. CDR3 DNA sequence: TGTGCCAGCAGCCCTACCGGGACAGGGTCCTACGAGCAGTACTTC.

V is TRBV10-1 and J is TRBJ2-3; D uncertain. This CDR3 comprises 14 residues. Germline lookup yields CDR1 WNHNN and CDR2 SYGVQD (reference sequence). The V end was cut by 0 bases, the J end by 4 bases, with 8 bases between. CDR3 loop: CASSESPISDTQYF. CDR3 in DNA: TGCGCCAGCAGTGAGTCTCCTATCTCAGATACGCAGTATTTT.

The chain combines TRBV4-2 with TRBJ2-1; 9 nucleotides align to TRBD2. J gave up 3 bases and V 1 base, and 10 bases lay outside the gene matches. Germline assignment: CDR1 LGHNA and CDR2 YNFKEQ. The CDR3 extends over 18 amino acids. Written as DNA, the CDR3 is TGTGCCAGCAGCCAAGTCGCGGGGGGGAGATTAGTCTACAATGAGCAGTTCTTC. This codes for CASSQVAGGRLVYNEQFF.

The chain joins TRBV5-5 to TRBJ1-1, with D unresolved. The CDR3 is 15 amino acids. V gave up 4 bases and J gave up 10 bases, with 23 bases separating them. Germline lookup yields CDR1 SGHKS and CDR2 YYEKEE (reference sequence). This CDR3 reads CASSPQAFYNGGAFF. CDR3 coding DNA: TGTGCCAGCAGCCCCCAGGCCTTTTATAACGGAGGAGCTTTCTTT.

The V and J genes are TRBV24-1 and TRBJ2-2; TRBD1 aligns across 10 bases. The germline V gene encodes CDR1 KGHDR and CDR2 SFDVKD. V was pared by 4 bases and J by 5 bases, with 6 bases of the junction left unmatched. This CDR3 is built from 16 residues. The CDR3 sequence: CATSDYSGQGTGELFF. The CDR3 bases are TGTGCCACCAGTGACTATTCGGGACAGGGGACCGGGGAGCTGTTTTTT.

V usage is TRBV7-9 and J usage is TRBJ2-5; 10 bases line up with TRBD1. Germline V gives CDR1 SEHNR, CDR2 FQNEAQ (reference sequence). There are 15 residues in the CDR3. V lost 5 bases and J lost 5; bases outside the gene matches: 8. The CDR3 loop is CASSPRDRGRETQYF. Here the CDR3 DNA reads TGTGCCAGCAGCCCACGGGACAGGGGTCGCGAGACCCAGTACTTC. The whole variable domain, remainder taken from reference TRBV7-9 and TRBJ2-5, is DTGVSQNPRHKITKRGQNVTFRCDPISEHNRLYWYRQTLGQGPEFLTYFQNEAQLEKSRLLSDRFSAERPKGSFSTLEIQRTEQGDSAMYLCASSPRDRGRETQYFGPGTRLLVL.

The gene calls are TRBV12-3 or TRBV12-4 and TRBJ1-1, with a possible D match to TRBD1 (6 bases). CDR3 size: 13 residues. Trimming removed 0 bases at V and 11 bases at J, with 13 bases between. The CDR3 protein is CASSLAASGAAFF. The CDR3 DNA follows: TGTGCCAGCAGTTTAGCTGCATCAGGGGCGGCTTTCTTT.

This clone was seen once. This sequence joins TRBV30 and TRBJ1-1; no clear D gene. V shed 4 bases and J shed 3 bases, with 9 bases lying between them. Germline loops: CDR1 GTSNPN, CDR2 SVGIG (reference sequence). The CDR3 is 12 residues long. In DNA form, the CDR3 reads TGTGCCTGGAACAACTATTACACTGAAGCTTTCTTT. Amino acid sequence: CAWNNYYTEAFF.

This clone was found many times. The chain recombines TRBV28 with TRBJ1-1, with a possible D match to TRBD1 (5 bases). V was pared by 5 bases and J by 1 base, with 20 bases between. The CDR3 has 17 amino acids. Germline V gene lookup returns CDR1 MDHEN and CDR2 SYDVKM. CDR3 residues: CASSGDWGKRGNTEAFF. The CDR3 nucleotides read TGTGCCAGCAGTGGGGACTGGGGGAAAAGGGGGAACACTGAAGCTTTCTTT. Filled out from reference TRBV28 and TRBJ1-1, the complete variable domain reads DVKVTQSSRYLVKRTGEKVFLECVQDMDHENMFWYRQDPGLGLRLIYFSYDVKMKEKGDIPEGYSVSREKKERFSLILESASTNQTSMYLCASSGDWGKRGNTEAFFGQGTRLTVV.

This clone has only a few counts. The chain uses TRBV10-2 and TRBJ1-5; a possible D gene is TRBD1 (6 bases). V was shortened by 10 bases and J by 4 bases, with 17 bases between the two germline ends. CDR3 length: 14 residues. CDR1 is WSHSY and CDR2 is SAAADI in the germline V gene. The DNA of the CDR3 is TGCGCCACCACTACGGGGGGGCGGAATCAGCCCCAGCATTTT. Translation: CATTTGGRNQPQHF.

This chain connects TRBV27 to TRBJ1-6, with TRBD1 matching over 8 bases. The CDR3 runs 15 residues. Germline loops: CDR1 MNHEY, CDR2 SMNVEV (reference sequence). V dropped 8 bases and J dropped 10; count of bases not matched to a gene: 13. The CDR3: CASCKLGQGPSPLHF. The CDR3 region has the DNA TGTGCCAGCTGTAAACTCGGACAGGGTCCATCACCCCTCCACTTT.

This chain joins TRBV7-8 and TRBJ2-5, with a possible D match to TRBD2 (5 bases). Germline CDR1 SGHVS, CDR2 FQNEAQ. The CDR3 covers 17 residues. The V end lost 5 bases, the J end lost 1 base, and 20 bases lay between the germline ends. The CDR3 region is CASSRSTIYRLQETQYF. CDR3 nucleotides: TGTGCCAGCAGCCGTTCGACTATATACCGTCTCCAAGAGACCCAGTACTTC.

The CDR3 nucleotides read TGTGCCAGCAGTTTCATAGGACAGGTGAACTACGAGCAGTACTTC. Protein: CASSFIGQVNYEQYF. This rearrangement joins TRBV27 to TRBJ2-7; TRBD1 matches 7 bases. V lost 3 bases and J lost 3; bases outside the gene matches: 8. Germline values: CDR1 MNHEY, CDR2 SMNVEV (reference sequence). This CDR3 is built from 15 residues.

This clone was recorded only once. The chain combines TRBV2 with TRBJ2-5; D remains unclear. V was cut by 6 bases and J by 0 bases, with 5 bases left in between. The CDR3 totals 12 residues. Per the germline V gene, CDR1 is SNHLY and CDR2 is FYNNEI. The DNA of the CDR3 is TGTGCCAGCAGATACTACCAAGAGACCCAGTACTTC. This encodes CASRYYQETQYF.

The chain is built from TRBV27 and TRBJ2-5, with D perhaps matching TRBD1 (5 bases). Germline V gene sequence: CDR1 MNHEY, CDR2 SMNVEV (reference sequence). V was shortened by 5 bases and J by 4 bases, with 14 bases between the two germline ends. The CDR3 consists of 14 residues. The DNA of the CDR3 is TGTGCCAGCAGTCCGACAGTGGCCGGAGAGACCCAGTACTTC. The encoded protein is CASSPTVAGETQYF.